This paragraph covers one T cell receptor (beta chain) sequence. Its antigen remains undetermined. No base quality values were provided; no much bigger clone lies one nucleotide off. The sample contains more than one DNA sequence encoding this CDR3. The sample originates from a study of CD8+ T cells in alopecia areata (dated by TCRdb to 2017 to 2018). About the full investigation: The treated patients, all with moderate-to-severe alopecia areata, were enrolled in an open-label pilot trial of oral tofacitinib given at 5 to 10 mg twice daily. Tofacitinib was administered for 6 to 18 months, and 6 months of follow-up off drug were then conducted to assess delayed response and recurrence. In treated patients, disease severity was measured using the SALT score, which gives the percentage of scalp surface area affected. In both human patients and the C3H/HeJ mouse model, the study applied high-throughput TCRbeta sequencing to look at T cell clonal expansion in alopecia areata. On the human side, TCRbeta sequencing was run on scalp tissue and on sorted CD4+ and CD8+ peripheral blood T cells from healthy controls and from alopecia areata patients with either patchy or totalis/universalis disease. Biopsies were taken from tofacitinib-treated patients at baseline and at 4 and 24 weeks of treatment, and a later scalp biopsy was taken in several of the tofacitinib-treated patients. Scalp clonality was compared across normal scalp (n=4), patchy alopecia areata scalp (n=8), and alopecia totalis/universalis scalp (n=8). The RNA source kit depended on sample type: the PAXgene miRNA kit for fixed scalp, the miRNeasy kit for PBMCs, and the RNeasy kit for mouse skin. Amplification of TCRbeta CDR3 regions was done by immunoSEQ multiplex PCR using 35 Vbeta forward primers and 13 Jbeta reverse primers.

The germline V gene yields SQVTM for CDR1 and ANQGSEA for CDR2. V sheds 1 base and J sheds 2 bases, leaving 8 bases between their ends. The CDR3, from cysteine to phenylalanine, totals 13 residues. Left in the record is the CDR3 DNA by itself, 39 bases read in frame from the first base. The treatment or condition label for this specimen denotes: oral pan-JAK inhibitor, 5-10 mg twice daily. Lesional scalp punch biopsies and peripheral blood were collected from alopecia areata patients. PBMCs were isolated by density centrifugation and stained for CD3, CD4 and CD8, after which CD4+ and CD8+ T cells were sorted on a FACSAria. Receptor libraries were prepared by the immunoSEQ multiplex PCR assay. To provide template for TCR sequencing, every sample had RNA extracted and reverse transcribed into cDNA. SuperScript III was used for first-strand cDNA synthesis, primed with a 2:1 mix of oligo-dT and random hexamers. A synthetic immune receptor repertoire was used to gauge amplification bias, and whatever bias remained was removed computationally. Under the source paper's analysis protocol: After raw reads were preprocessed to remove errors, the CDR3 was defined following IMGT conventions as running from the conserved cysteine to phenylalanine. To get clonality, Shannon entropy was normalized by log2 of the number of productive unique TCRs and the result was subtracted from 1. Scalp TCRbeta sequences were cross-referenced with sorted blood CD4 and CD8 repertoires so that the CD4 or CD8 identity of scalp clones could be inferred. TCRdb re-hosts the immuneACCESS table, in-frame sequences only. Its copies lack some clones; in the studies checked, an unresolved V gene accounts for under half of them, and the cause for the rest is not known. That table is the source of V, J and clone size, and D and trimming were worked out from the DNA. This sample lists about 210,000 clones; just over 65% were detected once. The ten largest make up 0.95% to 1.5% of the sample.

Results the study describes overall, beyond this receptor: TCR sequences shared between patients were less clear than in mice, possibly partly because of HLA diversity in the patient population. Because the treated cohort was small and had just a single nonresponder, larger studies are needed to establish links between baseline CD8+ expansion and response. Many expanded lesional clones were found to persist in scalp and blood during tofacitinib treatment, and relapse after treatment cessation may be partly explained by this persistence. Higher clonality and more expanded CD8+ clones were observed in lesional scalp than in normal scalp, particularly in alopecia totalis/universalis, a finding suggestive of antigenic drive. Scalp TCR repertoire analysis is complicated because resident alphabeta T cells in normal human skin are also sequenced, whereas mouse skin is dominated by gammadelta T cells. With tofacitinib, both scalp clonality and the number of expanded CD8+ clones among the top 100 scalp clones went down significantly.

The chain links TRBV29-1 with TRBJ1-1, with the D gene not clear enough to name. The source material was CD4+ T cells sorted from blood, sampled at roughly week 45, from a patient treated with tofacitinib. The clonotype was recovered from a human donor with alopecia areata. The CDR3: CSVEGRANTEAFF. The DNA sequence is as follows: TGCAGCGTTGAAGGCCGGGCCAACACTGAAGCTTTCTTT.